Listed below are T cell receptor beta chains from one sample, sequenced in a study of T-cell memory formation after mild COVID-19. TCRdb independently ran MiXCR on the 5' RACE reads; one entry per CDR3 protein. This sample yields about 290,000 distinct CDR3 sequences, of which roughly 18% are seen a single time; 20% to 25% belongs to the top ten. The material sequenced was PBMCs or a T cell subset sorted from them (not recorded which). These receptors all stem from a man younger than 35 who had mild COVID-19 (a few samples of this study predate the infection). Cell type and time point are not known. CDR3s leave out the opening cysteine and the closing phenylalanine or tryptophan.

TRBV5-1,TRBJ1-5,ASSRDGGTNQPQH
TRBV7-2,TRBJ2-3,ASRRTGFNTDTQY
TRBV7-2,TRBJ2-3,ASTPGGGDTQY
TRBV4-3,TRBJ2-2,ASSQDRFPGELF
TRBV5-1,TRBJ1-3,ASSQGQGAGNTIY
TRBV29-1,TRBJ1-1,SVHPWGTEAF
TRBV5-4,TRBJ2-1,ASSRQGLDEQF
TRBV5-4,TRBJ1-2,ASSWTGKGYGYT
TRBV14,TRBJ1-1,ASSPLAGGRERF
TRBV5-5,TRBJ2-7,ASSRGVLPSGGAEQY
TRBV5-1,TRBJ2-5,ASRTQGTQETQY
TRBV27,TRBJ2-3,ASARREGTDTQY
TRBV27,TRBJ1-6,ASRTAAAGSYNSPLH
TRBV7-9,TRBJ2-2,ASSWGETNTGELF
TRBV10-3,TRBJ1-6,AISDRARDRSSPLH
TRBV6-1,TRBJ2-5,ASSEGGTGPQETQY
TRBV5-1,TRBJ1-1,ASSLRSGSTEAF
TRBV2,TRBJ2-4,ASSRIPSGGNYIQY
TRBV30,TRBJ1-4,AWRPPGRVGEKLF
TRBV20-1,TRBJ1-1,SARTRLGSTMNTEAF
TRBV27,TRBJ1-3,ASSLYRGLGNTIY
TRBV5-1,TRBJ1-6,ASSLMTGTNSPLH
TRBV6-6,TRBJ2-7,ASSTTTYEQY
TRBV28,TRBJ2-6,ASSDQPPGANVLT
TRBV9,TRBJ2-7,ASSVAERYEQY
TRBV6-2/TRBV6-3,TRBJ2-1,ASSWTSGATWDSGEQF
TRBV5-5,TRBJ1-1,ASSLGAPGGTEAF
TRBV9,TRBJ2-5,ASSVGTGGVETQY
TRBV12-3/TRBV12-4,TRBJ2-3,ASSGDRSSTDTQY
TRBV12-3/TRBV12-4,TRBJ2-2,ASSARGGELF
TRBV20-1,TRBJ1-2,SASQLGTVGYT
TRBV4-1,TRBJ1-1,ASRRTGGLDTEAF
TRBV28,TRBJ2-3,ASSFSRTSGGVTDTQY
TRBV10-3,TRBJ2-2,AISESRWGKLF
TRBV20-1,TRBJ2-5,SAPPAGRNQETQY
TRBV2,TRBJ1-5,ASSDDQPQH
TRBV20-1,TRBJ2-3,SAPGPYTDTQY
TRBV5-1,TRBJ1-4,ASSDLESANEKLF
TRBV7-6,TRBJ2-3,ASSPVGRDTQY
TRBV9,TRBJ1-2,ASSVATGGNYGYT
TRBV20-1,TRBJ2-4,SGLSKNIQY
TRBV15,TRBJ2-5,ATSTRRGEGTQY
TRBV20-1,TRBJ1-2,SASPSYSGDYGYT
TRBV25-1,TRBJ2-5,ASSEYEQETQY
TRBV9,TRBJ2-3,ASSPRDRTSTDTQY
TRBV12-3/TRBV12-4,TRBJ2-1,ASSGGGQGAGNEQF
TRBV5-6,TRBJ1-1,ASSMDIMNTEAF
TRBV5-1,TRBJ1-1,ASTGEHTEAF
TRBV7-2,TRBJ2-3,ASSQLAASTDTQY
TRBV10-3,TRBJ1-5,AISERGEGNQPQH
TRBV4-1,TRBJ2-1,ASSQVRSGGEQF
TRBV5-5,TRBJ1-2,ASSLEPFPGGHGYT
TRBV11-2,TRBJ2-7,ASSPVGWQTGEQY
TRBV10-3,TRBJ2-3,AISATTSGVHADTQY